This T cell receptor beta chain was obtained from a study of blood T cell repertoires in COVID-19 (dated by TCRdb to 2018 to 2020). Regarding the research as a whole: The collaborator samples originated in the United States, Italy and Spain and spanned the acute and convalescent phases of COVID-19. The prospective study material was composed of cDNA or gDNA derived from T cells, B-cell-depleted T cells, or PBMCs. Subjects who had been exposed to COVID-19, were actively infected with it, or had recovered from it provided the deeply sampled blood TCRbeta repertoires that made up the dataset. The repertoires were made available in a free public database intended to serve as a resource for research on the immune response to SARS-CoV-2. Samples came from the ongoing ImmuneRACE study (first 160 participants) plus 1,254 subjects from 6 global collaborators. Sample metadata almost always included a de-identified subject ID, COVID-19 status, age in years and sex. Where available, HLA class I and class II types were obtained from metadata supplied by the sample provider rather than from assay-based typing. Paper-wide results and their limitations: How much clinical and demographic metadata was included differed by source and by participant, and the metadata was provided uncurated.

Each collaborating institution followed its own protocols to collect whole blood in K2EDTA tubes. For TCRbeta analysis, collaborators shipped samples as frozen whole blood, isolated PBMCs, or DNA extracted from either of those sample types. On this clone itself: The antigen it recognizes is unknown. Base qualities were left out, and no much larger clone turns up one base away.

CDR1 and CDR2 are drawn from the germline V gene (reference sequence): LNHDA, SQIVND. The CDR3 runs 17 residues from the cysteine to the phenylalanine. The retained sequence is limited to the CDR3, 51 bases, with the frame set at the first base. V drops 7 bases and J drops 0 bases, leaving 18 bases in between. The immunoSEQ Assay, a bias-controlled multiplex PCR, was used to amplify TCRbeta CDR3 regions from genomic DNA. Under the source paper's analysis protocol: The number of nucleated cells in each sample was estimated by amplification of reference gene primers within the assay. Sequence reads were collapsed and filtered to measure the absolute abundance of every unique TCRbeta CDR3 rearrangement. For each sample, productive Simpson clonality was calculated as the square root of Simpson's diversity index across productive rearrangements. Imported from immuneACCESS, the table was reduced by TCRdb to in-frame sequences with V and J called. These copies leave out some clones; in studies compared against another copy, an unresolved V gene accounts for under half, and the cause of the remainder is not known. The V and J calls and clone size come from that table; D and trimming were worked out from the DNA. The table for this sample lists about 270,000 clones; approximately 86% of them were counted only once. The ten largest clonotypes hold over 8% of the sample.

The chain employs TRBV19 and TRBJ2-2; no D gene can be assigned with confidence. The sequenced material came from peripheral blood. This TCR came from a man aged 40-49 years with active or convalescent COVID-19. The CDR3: CASTVQPPATNTGELFF. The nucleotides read TGTGCCAGTACGGTCCAACCACCTGCGACGAACACCGGGGAGCTGTTTTTT.